The 18 T cell receptor beta chains below come from one sample, sequenced in a study of T cell changes during pregnancy in multiple sclerosis (dated 2019 in TCRdb). The library came from the immunoSEQ multiplex PCR assay. TCRdb mirrors the immuneACCESS table, restricted to in-frame sequences. Some clones are absent from its copies; in checked studies, under half trace to an unresolved V gene, and the reason for the others is unknown. This sample has tens of thousands of clones in its table, and over 85% of those were observed once. The ten largest clones represent approximately 2.1% of the sample. The sample here was peripheral blood, taken in the second trimester of pregnancy. These receptors were obtained from a female donor in good health, enrolled as a control in a pregnancy study.

The V call is TRBV19, the J call TRBJ1-5; 7 bases fit TRBD1. The CDR3 spans 16 residues. The V gene end was trimmed by 9 bases and the J gene end by 1 base; junction bases not matched to a gene: 12. Germline V lookup: CDR1 LNHDA, CDR2 SQIVND (reference sequence). The DNA for the CDR3 is TGTGCCAGCCGTCTGGGACAGAGATTAAGCAATCAGCCCCAGCATTTT. Amino acid sequence: CASRLGQRLSNQPQHF.

V gene TRBV19 combines with J gene TRBJ2-3; 10 nucleotides align to TRBD1. Trimming removed 8 bases from V and 6 bases from J; junction bases left unmatched: 5. The CDR3 totals 13 residues. The germline CDR1 and CDR2 sequences are LNHDA and SQIVND (reference sequence). DNA for the CDR3: TGTGCCAGTCGACAGGGGGCTGGGGATACGCAGTATTTT. Translating gives CASRQGAGDTQYF.

The genes are TRBV10-3 and TRBJ2-4; tentatively, D is TRBD1 (6 bases). V was clipped by 6 bases and J by 4 bases, with 10 bases between them. The germline V gene encodes CDR1 ENHRY and CDR2 SYGVKD. The CDR3 consists of 13 residues. Written as DNA, the CDR3 is TGTGCCATCAGGGACAGTGGGAAAAACATTCAGTACTTC. Amino acids: CAIRDSGKNIQYF.

The CDR3 DNA reads as TGTGCCAGCAGTCTAGAAGGGGCGGGGGCCTACGAGCAGTACTTC. Translating it yields CASSLEGAGAYEQYF. The genes are TRBV14 and TRBJ2-7; 7 positions match TRBD2. This CDR3 is built from 15 residues. The junction had 10 bases not matched to a gene; V was cut back by 6 bases and J by 2 bases. The germline gives CDR1 SGHDN, CDR2 FVKESK. Full variable domain (rest looked up from reference TRBV14 and TRBJ2-7): EAGVTQFPSHSVIEKGQTVTLRCDPISGHDNLYWYRRVMGKEIKFLLHFVKESKQDESGMPNNRFLAERTGGTYSTLKVQPAELEDSGVYFCASSLEGAGAYEQYFGPGTRLTVT.

The chain is built from TRBV5-6 and TRBJ1-4; D is unclear. The CDR3 extends over 15 amino acids. Trimming removed 1 base from V and 3 bases from J, with 10 bases in between. Germline V lookup: CDR1 SGHDT, CDR2 YYEEEE. The CDR3 region is CASSLTGLSNEKLFF. CDR3 nucleotides: TGTGCCAGCAGCTTGACGGGGTTGTCTAATGAAAAACTGTTTTTT.

This chain links TRBV18 with TRBJ1-2; D possibly corresponds to TRBD1 (6 bases). V was cut by 3 bases and J by 0 bases, with 11 bases left in between. The CDR3 runs 15 residues. Germline lookup yields CDR1 KGHSH and CDR2 LQKENI. The CDR3 region has the DNA TGTGCCAGCTCACCTCGGGACACTCCTAACTATGGCTACACCTTC. It codes for CASSPRDTPNYGYTF.

The chain carries TRBV28 and TRBJ1-6; the D gene is possibly TRBD1 (6 bases). Between the trimmed V and J ends, which lost 6 bases and 0 bases, there was a span of 15 bases. There are 17 residues in the CDR3. Germline values: CDR1 MDHEN, CDR2 SYDVKM. DNA for the CDR3: TGTGCCAGCAGCAAACAGGGAACGAGCTCCTATAATTCACCCCTCCACTTT. It yields the protein CASSKQGTSSYNSPLHF.

This clone was observed once. J is TRBJ2-7 and V is TRBV6-5; tentatively, D is TRBD1 (5 bases). The germline gives CDR1 MNHEY, CDR2 SVGAGI. V was trimmed by 5 bases and J by 4 bases, leaving 12 bases between them. This CDR3 comprises 13 residues. The chain's CDR3 is CASSLLQGYEQYF. CDR3 DNA: TGTGCCAGCAGTCTTCTCCAGGGTTACGAGCAGTACTTC.

This clone was seen a single time. The chain links TRBV19 to TRBJ1-4; 9 bases map to TRBD1. With 3 bases clipped from V and 6 bases from J, the junction kept 5 bases outside the gene matches. The length of the CDR3 is 15 residues. The germline V gene has CDR1 LNHDA and CDR2 SQIVND (reference sequence). CDR3 in amino acids: CASSIRTGVDEKLFF. CDR3 nucleotides: TGTGCCAGTAGTATTCGGACAGGGGTGGATGAAAAACTGTTTTTT.

This clone has just a few counts. The J gene is TRBJ1-2, the V gene TRBV19; D gene ambiguous. V lost 5 bases and J lost 5, with 9 bases in between. CDR3 size: 12 residues. Germline loops: CDR1 LNHDA, CDR2 SQIVND (reference sequence). This chain's CDR3 is CASSPREYGYTF. CDR3 DNA sequence: TGTGCCAGTAGTCCCCGGGAGTATGGCTACACCTTC.

This sequence joins TRBV28 and TRBJ2-1; TRBD2 agrees at 12 bases. CDR1 and CDR2 from the germline V gene are MDHEN and SYDVKM. J lost 6 bases, V lost 6 bases, and 6 bases had no gene match. This CDR3 is built from 15 residues. The CDR3 bases are TGTGCCAGCAGCTTACTAGCGGGGGGAGGCAATGAGCAGTTCTTC. Protein product: CASSLLAGGGNEQFF.

The J gene is TRBJ1-2, the V gene TRBV5-1; a possible D gene is TRBD1 (5 bases). Trimming took off 4 bases at V and 4 bases at J, with 14 bases between the two ends. The CDR3 runs to 14 residues. In germline, CDR1 is SGHRS, CDR2 YFSETQ. The CDR3 DNA reads as TGCGCCAGCAGCCTGCGGACAAGCTCCTATGGCTACACCTTC. Translated: CASSLRTSSYGYTF. Full variable domain (remainder filled in from reference TRBV5-1 and TRBJ1-2): KAGVTQTPRYLIKTRGQQVTLSCSPISGHRSVSWYQQTPGQGLQFLFEYFSETQRNKGNFPGRFSGRQFSNSRSEMNVSTLELGDSALYLCASSLRTSSYGYTFGSGTRLTVV.

The chain carries TRBV4-1 and TRBJ2-7, with no clear D. The V gene's germline CDR1 is MGHRA and CDR2 YSYEKL. The CDR3 extends over 15 amino acids. V shed 1 base and J shed 6 bases, with 16 bases lying between them. This CDR3 is CASSQAGRRLGEQYF. The CDR3 DNA is TGCGCCAGCAGCCAAGCTGGCAGACGACTCGGCGAGCAGTACTTC.

The J gene is TRBJ1-2, the V gene TRBV7-9; 9 nucleotides agree with TRBD1. The CDR3 runs 13 residues. Per germline, CDR1 SEHNR and CDR2 FQNEAQ (reference sequence). The junction had 8 bases not matched to a gene; V was cut back by 7 bases and J by 8 bases. CDR3 DNA sequence: TGTGCCAGCACCCTAGGGACAGGGAACGGCTACACCTTC. Translating gives CASTLGTGNGYTF. Looking up the rest from reference TRBV7-9 and TRBJ1-2 gives the full variable domain: DTGVSQNPRHKITKRGQNVTFRCDPISEHNRLYWYRQTLGQGPEFLTYFQNEAQLEKSRLLSDRFSAERPKGSFSTLEIQRTEQGDSAMYLCASTLGTGNGYTFGSGTRLTVV.

The chain joins TRBV2 to TRBJ2-1; TRBD2 matches 7 bases. V shed 6 bases, J shed 0 bases, and the junction held 11 bases outside the gene matches. Germline loops: CDR1 SNHLY, CDR2 FYNNEI. CDR3 length: 17 amino acids. The CDR3 is CASSRRGTKSSYNEQFF. CDR3 in DNA: TGTGCCAGCAGCCGAAGAGGGACTAAGAGCTCCTACAATGAGCAGTTCTTC.

The chain joins TRBV5-6 to TRBJ2-1; 8 nucleotides agree with TRBD1. J gave up 5 bases and V 4 bases, and 8 bases lay outside the gene matches. CDR3 length equals 15 residues. From germline, CDR1 is SGHDT and CDR2 YYEEEE. The CDR3 spells CASSPQDRDNNEQFF. CDR3 in DNA: TGTGCCAGCAGCCCACAGGACAGGGATAACAATGAGCAGTTCTTC. Looking up the rest from reference TRBV5-6 and TRBJ2-1 gives the full variable domain: DAGVTQSPTHLIKTRGQQVTLRCSPKSGHDTVSWYQQALGQGPQFIFQYYEEEERQRGNFPDRFSGHQFPNYSSELNVNALLLGDSALYLCASSPQDRDNNEQFFGPGTRLTVL.

The chain employs TRBV19 and TRBJ1-5; D might be TRBD1 (5 bases). CDR1 and CDR2 (germline): LNHDA, SQIVND (reference sequence). CDR3 size: 15 residues. With 5 bases removed from V and 1 base from J, the gap between germline ends came to 12 bases. The CDR3 nucleotides are TGTGCCAGTAGTGTAGGGAGGGACAGCAATCAGCCCCAGCATTTT. Translated: CASSVGRDSNQPQHF.

V and J are TRBV7-3 and TRBJ2-2, with D perhaps TRBD2 (5 bases). The CDR3 sequence is 14 residues long. CDR1 SGHTA and CDR2 FQGTGA come from the germline V gene. Deletions cut 5 bases from V and 6 bases from J, with 13 bases between. CDR3 region: CASSHGDPAGELFF. CDR3 nucleotides: TGTGCCAGCAGCCACGGGGATCCTGCCGGGGAGCTGTTTTTT. Together with reference TRBV7-3 and TRBJ2-2, the CDR3 gives the full variable domain: GAGVSQTPSNKVTEKGKYVELRCDPISGHTALYWYRQSLGQGPEFLIYFQGTGAADDSGLPNDRFFAVRPEGSVSTLKIQRTERGDSAVYLCASSHGDPAGELFFGEGSRLTVL.